These 8 T cell receptor beta chains were sequenced from one sample in a study of Ad26.COV2.S vaccination and SARS-CoV-2 variants. TCRdb keeps only in-frame clones here, not all; method: immunoSEQ multiplex PCR. This sample carries approximately 300,000 clones, approximately 86% of them seen once, and the ten largest clones take 1.5% to 2.5%. This sample's treatment: about 20 received Ad26.COV2.S at low or high dose, single or two shots; about five received placebo; per-sample allocation not given. On day 63 after the first injection, vaccine and placebo recipients gave samples. The sequencing here drew on peripheral blood, taken in a trial of Ad26.COV2.S vaccine versus placebo. The receptors come from a person between 18 and 65 years old who received the Ad26.COV2.S COVID-19 vaccine or a placebo.

V gene TRBV9 combines with J gene TRBJ2-1, with D perhaps TRBD2 (5 bases). CDR3 size: 15 residues. In germline, CDR1 is SGDLS, CDR2 YYNGEE. Trimming left V 5 bases short and J 3 bases short, with 15 bases between. This CDR3 reads CASSRQVGLYNEQFF. CDR3 in DNA: TGTGCCAGCAGTCGGCAGGTCGGACTCTACAATGAGCAGTTCTTC. The whole variable domain, filled in from reference TRBV9 and TRBJ2-1, reads DSGVTQTPKHLITATGQRVTLRCSPRSGDLSVYWYQQSLDQGLQFLIQYYNGEERAKGNILERFSAQQFPDLHSELNLSSLELGDSALYFCASSRQVGLYNEQFFGPGTRLTVL.

This rearrangement joins TRBV4-1 to TRBJ2-2; the D gene is possibly TRBD1 (6 bases). The ends were cut back, 0 bases at V and 1 base at J, with 9 bases in the middle. The germline gives CDR1 MGHRA, CDR2 YSYEKL. This CDR3 comprises 16 residues. DNA for the CDR3: TGCGCCAGCAGCCAAGAGAGGACAGTGAACACCGGGGAGCTGTTTTTT. It codes for CASSQERTVNTGELFF.

The rearrangement uses TRBV7-9 and TRBJ1-4, with 7 bases that match TRBD1. The CDR3 extends over 15 amino acids. With 6 bases clipped from V and 0 bases from J, the junction kept 4 bases outside the gene matches. Germline lookup yields CDR1 SEHNR and CDR2 FQNEAQ (reference sequence). CDR3 sequence (DNA): TGTGCCAGCAGTTCCGACAGGGCAACTAATGAAAAACTGTTTTTT. Translation: CASSSDRATNEKLFF.

The V gene is TRBV11-2, the J gene TRBJ1-1; no clear D gene. Trimming took off 5 bases at V and 4 bases at J, with 14 bases between the two ends. CDR1 is SGHAT, CDR2 FQNNGV, per germline. The CDR3 is made up of 14 amino acids. The CDR3 region is CASSPSPLGTEAFF. The CDR3 DNA reads as TGTGCCAGCAGCCCGTCTCCTTTGGGCACTGAAGCTTTCTTT. Filled out from reference TRBV11-2 and TRBJ1-1, the complete variable domain reads EAGVAQSPRYKIIEKRQSVAFWCNPISGHATLYWYQQILGQGPKLLIQFQNNGVVDDSQLPKDRFSAERLKGVDSTLKIQPAKLEDSAVYLCASSPSPLGTEAFFGQGTRLTVV.

V and J are TRBV5-4 and TRBJ2-5; D uncertain. CDR1 and CDR2 from the germline V gene are SGHNT and YYREEE (reference sequence). V lost 2 bases, J lost 1 base, and 24 bases lay in between. This CDR3 has 19 amino acids. Written as DNA, the CDR3 is TGTGCCAGCAGCTTCTCCCCCCACAAAACGACGGCTAGCCAAGAGACCCAGTACTTC. Its translation: CASSFSPHKTTASQETQYF.

This chain uses TRBV18 with TRBJ1-5; tentative D call: TRBD1 (5 bases). The CDR3 contains 14 residues. The germline gives CDR1 KGHSH, CDR2 LQKENI. V lost 2 bases, J lost 3 bases, and 8 bases lay in between. Here the CDR3 DNA reads TGTGCCAGCTCACCAGGGGCGGACAATCAGCCCCAGCATTTT. As protein: CASSPGADNQPQHF.

Only one count was recorded for this clone. V is TRBV4-1 and J is TRBJ1-6; the D is unclear. Germline lookup yields CDR1 MGHRA and CDR2 YSYEKL. This CDR3 has 16 amino acids. V was clipped by 4 bases and J by 5 bases, with 15 bases between them. Here the CDR3 reads CASSPQVGRNNSPLHF. CDR3 in DNA: TGCGCCAGCAGCCCGCAGGTGGGCAGAAATAATTCACCCCTCCACTTT.

There are a few counts of this clone. Different DNA sequences within this sample yield the same CDR3. The chain joins TRBV30 to TRBJ1-1; no clear D. V was clipped by 0 bases and J by 1 base, with 6 bases between them. The CDR3 spans 13 residues. Per germline, CDR1 GTSNPN and CDR2 SVGIG (reference sequence). CDR3 DNA: TGTGCCTGGAGTGTGCGGGAGAACACTGAAGCTTTCTTT. It codes for CAWSVRENTEAFF. Supplemented by reference TRBV30 and TRBJ1-1, the full variable domain reads SQTIHQWPATLVQPVGSPLSLECTVEGTSNPNLYWYRQAAGRGLQLLFYSVGIGQISSEVPQNLSASRPQDRQFILSSKKLLLSDSGFYLCAWSVRENTEAFFGQGTRLTVV.